This T cell receptor (beta chain) was profiled in a study of blood T cell repertoires in COVID-19 (dated by TCRdb to about 2020). In terms of the full investigation: The collaborator samples originated in the United States, Italy and Spain and spanned the acute and convalescent phases of COVID-19. Sample metadata almost always included a de-identified subject ID, COVID-19 status, age in years and sex. The dataset comprised deeply sampled blood TCRbeta repertoires from subjects exposed to, actively infected with, or recovered from COVID-19. The prospective study material was composed of cDNA or gDNA derived from T cells, B-cell-depleted T cells, or PBMCs. The samples were drawn from two sources: the first 160 participants of the ongoing ImmuneRACE study, and 1,200 or so subjects contributed by 6 global collaborators. The repertoires were made available in a free public database intended to serve as a resource for research on the immune response to SARS-CoV-2. Where available, HLA class I and class II types were obtained from metadata supplied by the sample provider rather than from assay-based typing. What the research found in general, with its limitations: How much clinical and demographic metadata was included differed by source and by participant, and the metadata was provided uncurated.

Participants in the prospective study were aged roughly 18 to 89 years, lived in 24 United States geographic areas, and enrolled through a virtual design. Cohort assignment in the prospective study relied on participant-reported clinical history from a screening survey and a study questionnaire. ImmuneRACE Cohort 3 recovered participants were defined by two consecutive negative NP/OP PCR tests, healthcare professional clearance, or symptom resolution. Mobile phlebotomists in the prospective study collected whole blood, serum and a nasopharyngeal or oropharyngeal swab from every participant. Prospective study participants could optionally give additional blood draws and questionnaires over an approximately two-month period. Prospective study blood samples were shipped either frozen or at room temperature before DNA extraction. About this clone: Its antigen is currently not known. Base qualities were left out, and no much larger clone turns up one base away.

The immunoSEQ Assay, a bias-controlled multiplex PCR, was used to amplify TCRbeta CDR3 regions from genomic DNA. The original pipeline was this. Within the assay, amplification of reference gene primers was used to estimate how many nucleated cells each sample contained. Sequence reads were collapsed and filtered to measure the absolute abundance of every unique TCRbeta CDR3 rearrangement. Productive Simpson clonality was computed per sample as the square root of Simpson's diversity index over productive rearrangements. TCRdb re-hosts the immuneACCESS table, in-frame sequences only. Its copies lack some clones; in the studies checked, an unresolved V gene accounts for under half of them, and the cause for the rest is not known. V and J calls and clone size follow that table, whereas D and trimming were derived from the DNA. For this sample there are 130,000 or so clones; 84% appear just once. The top ten constitute roughly 4% of the sample.

The material sequenced was PBMCs or T cells enriched from blood (not recorded which). This sequence originates from a woman in her twenties or thirties who had recovered from COVID-19.

CDR3 reads: CASSPRPQDTQYF. In nucleotides, the sequence is TGTGCCAGCTCACCACGGCCTCAGGATACGCAGTATTTT. The rearrangement combines TRBV18 with TRBJ2-3; confidence is insufficient to name the D gene. V lost 1 base and J lost 6 bases; the stretch between them is 8 bases long. CDR1 and CDR2 (KGHSH, LQKENI) derive from the germline V gene. The CDR3 goes from the cysteine to the phenylalanine over 13 residues. Only the CDR3 part of the read is kept: 39 bases, read in frame from the first base.